One and the same sample provided the 6 T cell receptor beta chains below, sequenced in a study of beta chain features in type 1 diabetes. Every bit of the isolated RNA underwent reverse transcription, so sequencing read expressed TCRB transcripts. TCRdb's table, derived via immunoSEQ multiplex PCR, lists solely in-frame clones and lacks some. The data show fewer than 350,000 clones, about 18% seen once. Sequencing was performed on naive CD4+ T cells from blood. The receptor source for this set is a woman aged 18-35 years in good health.

V gene TRBV18 combines with J gene TRBJ1-1; 9 positions match TRBD1. The V gene end was trimmed by 1 base and the J gene end by 1 base; junction bases not matched to a gene: 10. This CDR3 is built from 18 residues. CDR1 is KGHSH and CDR2 is LQKENI in the germline V gene. CDR3 in amino acids: CASSPRVGDRAKNTEAFF. DNA of the CDR3: TGTGCCAGCTCACCACGAGTAGGGGACAGGGCGAAGAACACTGAAGCTTTCTTT.

The chain has TRBV9 and TRBJ2-2; D is undetermined. The CDR3 runs 14 residues. Germline loops: CDR1 SGDLS, CDR2 YYNGEE. V was shortened by 3 bases and J by 8 bases, with 14 bases between the two germline ends. The chain's CDR3 is CASSASSPRGELFF. The CDR3 coding sequence is TGTGCCAGCAGCGCTAGTAGCCCCAGAGGGGAGCTGTTTTTT.

This clone has just one count. The V gene is TRBV5-4, the J gene TRBJ1-3; 9 bases agree with TRBD1. CDR3 length: 15 amino acids. The V and J ends lost 4 bases and 0 bases, in that order; junction bases with no gene match: 2. Germline V CDR1 and CDR2: SGHNT, YYREEE (reference sequence). The CDR3 DNA is TGTGCCAGCAGCCAGACAGGGGGCTCTGGAAACACCATATATTTT. This gives the protein CASSQTGGSGNTIYF.

The genes are TRBV6-5 and TRBJ2-1, with 9 bases aligning to TRBD2. The CDR3 has 15 residues. The V gene end was trimmed by 4 bases and the J gene end by 4 bases; junction bases not matched to a gene: 5. Germline V gene lookup returns CDR1 MNHEY and CDR2 SVGAGI. The CDR3 nucleotides read TGTGCCAGCAGTTCCCTAGCGGGGAAGTACAATGAGCAGTTCTTC. Its protein is CASSSLAGKYNEQFF.

To note about this clone: Distinct nucleotide sequences in the sample also encode this CDR3. This chain joins TRBV7-9 and TRBJ1-2, with D uncertain. The V end was cut by 5 bases, the J end by 8 bases, with 12 bases between. The germline V gene encodes CDR1 SEHNR and CDR2 FQNEAQ (reference sequence). The CDR3 contains 12 residues. CDR3 DNA: TGTGCCAGCAGCCCCGGACTAGGAGGCTACACCTTC. It codes for CASSPGLGGYTF.

The rearrangement joins TRBV5-4 to TRBJ2-7; 7 bases are shared with TRBD1. Germline CDR1 SGHNT, CDR2 YYREEE (reference sequence). V lost 2 bases, J lost 2 bases, and 4 bases stayed unmatched. This CDR3 is built from 14 residues. The DNA for the CDR3 is TGTGCCAGCAGCTTAAGGGACAGAACCTACGAGCAGTACTTC. This sequence encodes CASSLRDRTYEQYF.